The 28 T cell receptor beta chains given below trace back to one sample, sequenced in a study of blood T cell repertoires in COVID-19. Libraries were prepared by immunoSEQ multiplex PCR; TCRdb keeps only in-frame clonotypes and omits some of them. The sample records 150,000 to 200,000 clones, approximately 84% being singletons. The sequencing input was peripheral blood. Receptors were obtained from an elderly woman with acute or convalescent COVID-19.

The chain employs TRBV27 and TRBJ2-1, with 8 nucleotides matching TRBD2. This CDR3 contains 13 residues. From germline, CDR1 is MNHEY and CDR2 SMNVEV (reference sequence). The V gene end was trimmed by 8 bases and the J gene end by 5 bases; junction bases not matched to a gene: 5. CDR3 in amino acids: CASWGAGDNEQFF. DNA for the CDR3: TGTGCCAGCTGGGGAGCGGGGGACAATGAGCAGTTCTTC.

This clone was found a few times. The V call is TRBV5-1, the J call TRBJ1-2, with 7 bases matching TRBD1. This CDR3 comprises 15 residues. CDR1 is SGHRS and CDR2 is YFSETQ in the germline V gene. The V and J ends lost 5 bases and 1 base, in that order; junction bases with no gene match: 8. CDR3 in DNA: TGCGCCAGCAGGCGAACCGGGACAGATAACTATGGCTACACCTTC. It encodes CASRRTGTDNYGYTF.

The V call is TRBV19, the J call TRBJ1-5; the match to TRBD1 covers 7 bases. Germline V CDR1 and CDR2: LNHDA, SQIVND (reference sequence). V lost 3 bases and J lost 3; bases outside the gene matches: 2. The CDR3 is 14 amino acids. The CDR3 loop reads CASSIQGVNQPQHF. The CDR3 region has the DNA TGTGCCAGTAGTATCCAGGGGGTCAATCAGCCCCAGCATTTT.

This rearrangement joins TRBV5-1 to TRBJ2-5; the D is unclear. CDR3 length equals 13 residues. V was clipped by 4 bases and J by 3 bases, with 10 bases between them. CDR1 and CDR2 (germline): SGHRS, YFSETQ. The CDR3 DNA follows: TGCGCCAGCAGCCGCGCCCCCGAAGAGACCCAGTACTTC. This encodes CASSRAPEETQYF.

CDR3 DNA: TGTGCCAGCAGCCCACCCACGGACTATGGCTACACCTTC. It translates to CASSPPTDYGYTF. The chain combines TRBV7-2 with TRBJ1-2; the D is unclear. Germline V gene data show CDR1 as SGHTA and CDR2 as FQGNSA. Trimming shortened V by 5 bases and J by 3 bases, and 10 bases separated the two germline ends. This CDR3 region has 13 residues. Complete variable domain (other parts from reference TRBV7-2 and TRBJ1-2): GAGVSQSPSNKVTEKGKDVELRCDPISGHTALYWYRQSLGQGLEFLIYFQGNSAPDKSGLPSDRFSAERTGGSVSTLTIQRTQQEDSAVYLCASSPPTDYGYTFGSGTRLTVV.

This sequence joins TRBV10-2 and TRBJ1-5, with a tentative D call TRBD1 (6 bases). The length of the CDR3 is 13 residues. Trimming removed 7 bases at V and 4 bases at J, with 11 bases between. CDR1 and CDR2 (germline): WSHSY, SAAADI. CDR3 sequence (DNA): TGCGCCAGCACTGGACAGTCTAATCAGCCCCAGCATTTT. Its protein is CASTGQSNQPQHF.

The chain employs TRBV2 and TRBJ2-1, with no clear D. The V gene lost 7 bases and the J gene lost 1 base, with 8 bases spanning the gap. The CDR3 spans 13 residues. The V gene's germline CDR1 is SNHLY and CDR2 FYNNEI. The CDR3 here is CASIESSYNEQFF. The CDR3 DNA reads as TGTGCCAGCATAGAGAGTTCCTACAATGAGCAGTTCTTC.

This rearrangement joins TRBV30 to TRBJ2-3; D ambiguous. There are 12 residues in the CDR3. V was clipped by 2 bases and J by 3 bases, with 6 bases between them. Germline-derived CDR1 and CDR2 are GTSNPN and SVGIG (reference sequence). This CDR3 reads CAWSTITDTQYF. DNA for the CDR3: TGTGCCTGGAGTACAATTACAGATACGCAGTATTTT.

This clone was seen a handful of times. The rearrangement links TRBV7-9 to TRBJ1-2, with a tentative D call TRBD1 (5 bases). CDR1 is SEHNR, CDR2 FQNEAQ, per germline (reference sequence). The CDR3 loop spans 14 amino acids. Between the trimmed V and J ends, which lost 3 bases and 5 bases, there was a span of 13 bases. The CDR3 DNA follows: TGTGCCAGCAGCTTGGCAGGGTCAGCGTATGGCTACACCTTC. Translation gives CASSLAGSAYGYTF.

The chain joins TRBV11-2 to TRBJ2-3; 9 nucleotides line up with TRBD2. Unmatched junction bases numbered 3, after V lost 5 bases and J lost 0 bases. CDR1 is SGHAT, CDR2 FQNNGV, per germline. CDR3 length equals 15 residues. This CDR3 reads CASSQTSGSTDTQYF. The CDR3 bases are TGTGCCAGCAGCCAAACTAGCGGGAGCACAGATACGCAGTATTTT.

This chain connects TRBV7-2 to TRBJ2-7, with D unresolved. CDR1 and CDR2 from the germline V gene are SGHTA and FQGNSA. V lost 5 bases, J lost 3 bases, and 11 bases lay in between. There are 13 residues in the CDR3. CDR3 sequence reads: CASSPIGGYEQYF. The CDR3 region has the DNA TGTGCCAGCAGCCCGATCGGCGGCTACGAGCAGTACTTC.

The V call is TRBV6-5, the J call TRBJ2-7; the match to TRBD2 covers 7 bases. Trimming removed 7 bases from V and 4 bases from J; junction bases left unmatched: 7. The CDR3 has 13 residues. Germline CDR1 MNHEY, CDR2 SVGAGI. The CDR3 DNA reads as TGTGCCAGCATCATTGGACTAGGTTACGAGCAGTACTTC. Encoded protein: CASIIGLGYEQYF.

CDR3 nucleotide sequence: TGTGCCAGCAGCTTAGATGCGGCGGGAAAACTGTTTTTT. This codes for CASSLDAAGKLFF. V is TRBV11-2 and J is TRBJ1-4; no clear D gene. The V gene's germline CDR1 is SGHAT and CDR2 FQNNGV. The CDR3 loop spans 13 amino acids. Deletions cut 0 bases from V and 10 bases from J, with 9 bases between.

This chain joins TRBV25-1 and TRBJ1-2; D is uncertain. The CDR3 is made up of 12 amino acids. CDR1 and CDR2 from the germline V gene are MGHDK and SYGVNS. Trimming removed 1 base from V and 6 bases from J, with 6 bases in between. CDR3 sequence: CASSESSDGYTF. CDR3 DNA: TGTGCCAGCAGTGAATCCTCCGATGGCTACACCTTC.

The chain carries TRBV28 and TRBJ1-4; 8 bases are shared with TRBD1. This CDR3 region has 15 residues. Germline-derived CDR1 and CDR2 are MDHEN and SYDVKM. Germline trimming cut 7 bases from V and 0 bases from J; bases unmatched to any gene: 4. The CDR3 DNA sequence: TGTGCCAGCAATTTGGGACAGGCAACTAATGAAAAACTGTTTTTT. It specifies CASNLGQATNEKLFF.

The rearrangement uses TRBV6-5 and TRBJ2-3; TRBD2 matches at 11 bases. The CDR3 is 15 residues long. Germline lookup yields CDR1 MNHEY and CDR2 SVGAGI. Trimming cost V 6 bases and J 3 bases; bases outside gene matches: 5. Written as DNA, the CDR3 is TGTGCCAGCAGATATAGCGGGAGGGATACAGATACGCAGTATTTT. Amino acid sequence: CASRYSGRDTDTQYF.

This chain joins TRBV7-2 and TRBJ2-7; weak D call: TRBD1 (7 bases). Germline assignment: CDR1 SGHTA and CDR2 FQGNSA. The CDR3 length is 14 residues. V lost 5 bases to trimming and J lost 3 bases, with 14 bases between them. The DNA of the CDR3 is TGTGCCAGCAGCGGAGGGACAGCGTACTACGAGCAGTACTTC. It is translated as CASSGGTAYYEQYF.

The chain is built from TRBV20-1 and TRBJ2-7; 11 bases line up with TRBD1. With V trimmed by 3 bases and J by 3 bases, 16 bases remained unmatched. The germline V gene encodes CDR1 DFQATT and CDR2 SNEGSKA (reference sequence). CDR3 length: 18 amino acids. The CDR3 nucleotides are TGCAGTGCTAGTTTTCCATTCGGGATCGGGACAGGGGGCTACGAGCAGTACTTC. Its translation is CSASFPFGIGTGGYEQYF.

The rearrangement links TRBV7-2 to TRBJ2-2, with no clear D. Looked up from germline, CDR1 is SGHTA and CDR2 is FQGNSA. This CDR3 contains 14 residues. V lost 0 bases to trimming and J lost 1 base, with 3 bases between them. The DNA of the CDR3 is TGTGCCAGCAGCTTAGCCTTGAACACCGGGGAGCTGTTTTTT. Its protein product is CASSLALNTGELFF.

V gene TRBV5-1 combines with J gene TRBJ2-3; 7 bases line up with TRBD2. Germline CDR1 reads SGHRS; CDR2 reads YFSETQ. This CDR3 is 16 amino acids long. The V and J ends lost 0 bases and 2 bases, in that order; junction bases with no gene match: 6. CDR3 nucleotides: TGCGCCAGCAGCTTGGGGGCGGGAGTTTCCACAGATACGCAGTATTTT. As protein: CASSLGAGVSTDTQYF.

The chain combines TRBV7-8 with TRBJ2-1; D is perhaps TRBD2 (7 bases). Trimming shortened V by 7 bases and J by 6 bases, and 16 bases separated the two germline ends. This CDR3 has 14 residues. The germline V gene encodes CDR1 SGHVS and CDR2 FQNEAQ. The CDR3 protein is CASTPGGLINEQFF. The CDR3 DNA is TGTGCCAGCACTCCGGGGGGCTTAATCAATGAGCAGTTCTTC.

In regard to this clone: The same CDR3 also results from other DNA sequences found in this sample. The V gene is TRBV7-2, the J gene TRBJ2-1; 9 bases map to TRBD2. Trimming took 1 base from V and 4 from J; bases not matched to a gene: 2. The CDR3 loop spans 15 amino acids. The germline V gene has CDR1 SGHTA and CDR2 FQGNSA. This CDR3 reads CASSLGLAVYNEQFF. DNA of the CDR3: TGTGCCAGCAGCTTAGGACTAGCGGTGTACAATGAGCAGTTCTTC. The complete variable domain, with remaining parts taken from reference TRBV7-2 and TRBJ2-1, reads GAGVSQSPSNKVTEKGKDVELRCDPISGHTALYWYRQSLGQGLEFLIYFQGNSAPDKSGLPSDRFSAERTGGSVSTLTIQRTQQEDSAVYLCASSLGLAVYNEQFFGPGTRLTVL.

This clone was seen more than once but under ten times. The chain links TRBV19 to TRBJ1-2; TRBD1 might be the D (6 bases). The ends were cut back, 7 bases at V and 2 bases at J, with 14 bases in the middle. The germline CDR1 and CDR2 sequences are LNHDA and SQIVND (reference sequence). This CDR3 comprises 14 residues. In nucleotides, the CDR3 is TGTGCCAGTAAACCGGGACAAACAAACTATGGCTACACCTTC. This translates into CASKPGQTNYGYTF.

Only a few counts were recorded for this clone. The CDR3 DNA sequence: TGTGCCAGCCACAGGGGCTCCTACGAGCAGTACTTC. Amino acid sequence: CASHRGSYEQYF. The chain joins TRBV2 to TRBJ2-7, with 7 bases identical to TRBD1. CDR3 length: 12 residues. The ends lost 8 bases at V and 0 bases at J; junction bases unmatched: 1. CDR1 is SNHLY and CDR2 is FYNNEI in the germline V gene.

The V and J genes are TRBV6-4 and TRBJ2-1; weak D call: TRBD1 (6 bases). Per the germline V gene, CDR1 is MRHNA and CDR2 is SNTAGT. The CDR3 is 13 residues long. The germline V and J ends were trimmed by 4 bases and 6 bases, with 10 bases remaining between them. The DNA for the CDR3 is TGTGCCAGCAGTGGTAAAGGGGGCAATGAGCAGTTCTTC. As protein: CASSGKGGNEQFF.

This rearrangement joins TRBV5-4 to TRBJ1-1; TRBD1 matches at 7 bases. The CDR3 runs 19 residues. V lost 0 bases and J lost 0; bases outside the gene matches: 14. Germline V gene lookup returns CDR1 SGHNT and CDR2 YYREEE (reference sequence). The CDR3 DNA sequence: TGTGCCAGCAGCTTGGACGGACAGGAGGAGAGTTTGGTGAACACTGAAGCTTTCTTT. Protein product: CASSLDGQEESLVNTEAFF.

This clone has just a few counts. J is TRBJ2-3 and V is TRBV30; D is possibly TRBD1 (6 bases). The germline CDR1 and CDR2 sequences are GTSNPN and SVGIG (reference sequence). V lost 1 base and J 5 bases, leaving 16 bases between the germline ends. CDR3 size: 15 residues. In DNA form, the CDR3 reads TGTGCCTGGAGTGCAGGGGTCTCCATGAAAGATACGCAGTATTTT. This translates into CAWSAGVSMKDTQYF. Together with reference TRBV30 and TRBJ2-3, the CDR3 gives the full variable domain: SQTIHQWPATLVQPVGSPLSLECTVEGTSNPNLYWYRQAAGRGLQLLFYSVGIGQISSEVPQNLSASRPQDRQFILSSKKLLLSDSGFYLCAWSAGVSMKDTQYFGPGTRLTVL.

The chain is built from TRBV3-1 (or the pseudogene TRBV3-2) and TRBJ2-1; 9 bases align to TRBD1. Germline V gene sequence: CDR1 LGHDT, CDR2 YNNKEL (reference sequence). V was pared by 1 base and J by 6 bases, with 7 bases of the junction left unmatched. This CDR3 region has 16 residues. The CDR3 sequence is CASSQVSRTGVNEQFF. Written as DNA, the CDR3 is TGTGCCAGCAGCCAAGTCTCGCGGACAGGGGTCAATGAGCAGTTCTTC.